The 7 T cell receptor beta chains reported below all come from one sample, sequenced in a study of blood T cell repertoires in COVID-19. The method was immunoSEQ multiplex PCR; TCRdb's version includes in-frame clones alone and lacks a portion of them. In the table there are about 78,000 clones, about nine tenths of which are singletons. The sequenced material came from peripheral blood. The receptor set was obtained from a man aged 50 to 59 with active or convalescent COVID-19.

A remark on this clone: The identical CDR3 is also encoded by other nucleotide sequences in the sample. This chain uses TRBV6-2 or TRBV6-3 with TRBJ2-5; TRBD1 agrees at 12 bases. Germline loops: CDR1 MNHEY, CDR2 SVGEGT. V trimming: 2 bases; J trimming: 5 bases; junction bases outside the gene matches: 6. The CDR3 runs to 16 residues. The CDR3 nucleotides read TGTGCCAGCAGTTACGAAGGGACAGGGGGCCGGGAGACCCAGTACTTC. Protein sequence: CASSYEGTGGRETQYF.

This clone was picked up one time. The gene calls are TRBV18 and TRBJ2-5; 7 bases align to TRBD2. The CDR3 totals 14 residues. Germline V CDR1 and CDR2: KGHSH, LQKENI. Trimming at V came to 7 bases and at J to 4 bases, leaving 9 bases not matched to a gene. In DNA, the CDR3 is TGTGCCAGCTTTTTTGGGGACTATGGAGAGACCCAGTACTTC. Translation gives CASFFGDYGETQYF.

This CDR3 reads CASRGTAWYEQYF. The CDR3 nucleotides read TGTGCCAGCAGAGGGACAGCCTGGTACGAGCAGTACTTC. The V call is TRBV27, the J call TRBJ2-7, with 7 bases matching TRBD1. There are 13 residues in the CDR3. Germline V gives CDR1 MNHEY, CDR2 SMNVEV (reference sequence). V shed 6 bases and J 4 bases; nucleotides not matched to a gene: 6.

This rearrangement joins TRBV6-5 to TRBJ2-5; 8 bases match TRBD2. CDR1 and CDR2 (germline): MNHEY, SVGAGI. With 5 bases clipped from V and 5 bases from J, the junction kept 7 bases outside the gene matches. This CDR3 has 14 residues. The CDR3 nucleotides are TGTGCCAGCAGTAGCGGGGGCCGAGGGGAGACCCAGTACTTC. It codes for CASSSGGRGETQYF.

Here the CDR3 DNA reads TGTGCCAGCAGTCGAGGGTTCTCCTACGAGCAGTACGTC. It translates to CASSRGFSYEQYV. The chain combines TRBV6-5 with TRBJ2-7; weak D call: TRBD2 (5 bases). V was clipped by 5 bases and J by 0 bases, with 8 bases between them. Germline CDR1 MNHEY, CDR2 SVGAGI. This CDR3 region has 13 residues.

This clone was seen a single time. The rearrangement links TRBV5-1 to TRBJ2-3; 8 bases map to TRBD2. The CDR3 contains 15 residues. V trimming: 4 bases; J trimming: 8 bases; junction bases outside the gene matches: 12. CDR1 is SGHRS, CDR2 YFSETQ, per germline. The CDR3 here is CASSPRTSQGRTQYF. CDR3 nucleotides: TGCGCCAGCAGCCCCAGGACTAGCCAGGGTCGTACGCAGTATTTT.

The chain combines TRBV19 with TRBJ1-1; 7 positions agree with TRBD1. The length of the CDR3 is 12 residues. After removal of 9 bases from V and 6 bases from J, the junction contained 7 bases not matched to a gene. Germline CDR1 reads LNHDA; CDR2 reads SQIVND (reference sequence). The CDR3 loop reads CASGKTGAEAFF. The CDR3 DNA reads as TGTGCCAGCGGGAAAACAGGGGCTGAAGCTTTCTTT.